This T cell receptor beta chain emerged from a study of blood T cell repertoires in COVID-19 (dated by TCRdb to about 2020). With respect to the entire study: Samples from collaborators originated in the United States, Italy and Spain and spanned both the acute and convalescent phases of COVID-19. The repertoires were released in a freely available public database meant as a resource for research on the immune response to SARS-CoV-2. The samples were drawn from the first 160 participants of the ongoing ImmuneRACE study and from over a thousand subjects provided by 6 global collaborators. A de-identified subject ID, COVID-19 status, age in years and sex were almost always included in the sample metadata. The prospective study material was composed of cDNA or gDNA derived from T cells, B-cell-depleted T cells, or PBMCs. Subjects who had been exposed to COVID-19, were actively infected with it, or had recovered from it provided the deeply sampled blood TCRbeta repertoires that made up the dataset. Where HLA class I and class II types were available, the types were taken from metadata supplied by the sample provider, not from assay-based typing.

The collaborating institutions used their own protocols to collect whole blood in K2EDTA tubes. For TCRbeta analysis, collaborator samples were shipped as frozen whole blood, as isolated PBMCs, or as DNA extracted from either sample type. Worth noting for this clone: The antigen it binds to is not known. No much larger clonotype is one base removed from it; base qualities were not supplied.

The immunoSEQ Assay, a bias-controlled multiplex PCR, was used to amplify TCRbeta CDR3 regions from genomic DNA. The authors' pipeline ran thus. The number of nucleated cells in each sample was estimated by amplification of reference gene primers within the assay. To quantify the absolute abundance of each unique TCRbeta CDR3 rearrangement, sequence reads were collapsed and filtered. For each sample, productive Simpson clonality was calculated by taking the square root of Simpson's diversity index across productive rearrangements. Sourced from immuneACCESS, this table was stored by TCRdb with only in-frame sequences that have V and J called. A share of the clones is absent; for the studies checked, an unresolved V gene accounts for under half, and the remainder has no known explanation. The DNA gave D and trimming, while V, J and clone size come from that table. This sample has 50,000 or so clones in its table, and more than 80% of those were observed once. The leading ten clones occupy roughly 4.8% of the sample.

CDR1 and CDR2 are read off the germline V gene (reference sequence) as LGHDT and YNNKEL. The CDR3 numbers 14 residues from cysteine through phenylalanine. Only the CDR3 DNA is retained, 42 bases long and in frame from the first base. A distance of 9 bases separates the germline ends of V and J, which lose 1 base and 8 bases respectively. Overall results and qualifications from the work: The amount of clinical and demographic metadata varied by source and participant and was provided uncurated.

The rearrangement combines TRBV3-1 (or the pseudogene TRBV3-2) with TRBJ1-6; the D gene lacks a confident call. This clonotype originated in an older woman with acute or convalescent COVID-19. Sample: peripheral blood. The CDR3 loop reads CASSQGTDYSPLHF. The nucleotide sequence reads TGTGCCAGCAGCCAAGGGACTGACTATTCACCCCTCCACTTT.